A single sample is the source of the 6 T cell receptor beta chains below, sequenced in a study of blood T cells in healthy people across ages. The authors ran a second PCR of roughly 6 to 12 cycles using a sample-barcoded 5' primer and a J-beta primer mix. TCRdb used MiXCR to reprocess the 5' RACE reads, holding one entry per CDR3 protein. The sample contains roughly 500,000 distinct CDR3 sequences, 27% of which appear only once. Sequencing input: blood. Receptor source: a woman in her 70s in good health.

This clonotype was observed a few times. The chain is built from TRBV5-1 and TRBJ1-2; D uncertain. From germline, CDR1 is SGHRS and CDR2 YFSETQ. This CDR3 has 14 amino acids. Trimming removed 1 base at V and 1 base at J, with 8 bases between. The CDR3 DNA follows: TGCGCCAGCAGCTTGAGTGAAATTAACTATGGCTACACCTTC. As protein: CASSLSEINYGYTF.

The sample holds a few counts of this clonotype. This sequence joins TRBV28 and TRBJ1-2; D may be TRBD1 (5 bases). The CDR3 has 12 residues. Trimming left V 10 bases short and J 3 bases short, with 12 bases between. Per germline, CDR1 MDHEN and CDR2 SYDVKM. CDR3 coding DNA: TGTGCCACCCAGGACACTTACTATGGCTACACCTTC. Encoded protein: CATQDTYYGYTF.

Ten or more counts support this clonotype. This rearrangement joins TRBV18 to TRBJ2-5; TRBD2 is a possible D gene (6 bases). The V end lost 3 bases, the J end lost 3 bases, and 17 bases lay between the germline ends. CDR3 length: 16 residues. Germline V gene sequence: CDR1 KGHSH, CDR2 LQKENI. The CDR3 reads CASSPNPRDFKETQYF. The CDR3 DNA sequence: TGTGCCAGCTCACCCAATCCTCGGGACTTCAAAGAGACCCAGTACTTC.

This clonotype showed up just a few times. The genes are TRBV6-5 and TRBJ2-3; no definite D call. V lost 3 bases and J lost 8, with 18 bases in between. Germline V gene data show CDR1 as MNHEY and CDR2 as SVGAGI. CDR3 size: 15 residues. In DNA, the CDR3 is TGTGCCAGCAGTTATGTTACCGGGCGAGCTAGTACGCAGTATTTT. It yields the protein CASSYVTGRASTQYF.

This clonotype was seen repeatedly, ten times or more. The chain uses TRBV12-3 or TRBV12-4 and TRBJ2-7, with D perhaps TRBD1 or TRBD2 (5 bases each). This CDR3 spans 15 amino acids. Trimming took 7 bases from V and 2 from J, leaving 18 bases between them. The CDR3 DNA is TGTGCCAGCACCCTCTCAGGGAGACCCACCTACGAGCAGTACTTC. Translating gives CASTLSGRPTYEQYF.

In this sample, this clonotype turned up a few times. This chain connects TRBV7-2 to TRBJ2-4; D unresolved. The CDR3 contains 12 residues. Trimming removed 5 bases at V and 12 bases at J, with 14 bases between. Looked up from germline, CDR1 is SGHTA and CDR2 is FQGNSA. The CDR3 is CASSADWSDQYF. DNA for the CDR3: TGTGCCAGCAGCGCCGACTGGTCTGATCAGTACTTC.